The entry that follows covers one TCR beta chain sequence. Its antigen remains unidentified. It was 200 to 250 ng DNA, some 30,000 T cell genomes, that sorted-subset replicate PCRs used. Per the study methods: From ImmunoSEQ came sequences covering only the junction and carrying no quality scores, so filtering differed. Assay: immunoSEQ multiplex PCR; the TCRdb copy retains only in-frame clones and omits some. V and J calls and clone size are copied from that table; D and trimming were computed from the DNA. The table includes approximately 2,000,000 clones, roughly 95% detected once. The data were taken from a study of shared clonotypes between healthy human individuals. Study-level results: Memory subsets generally showed lower estimated richness than naive subsets.

CD8 cells classed as naive were CD45RO-negative and positively selected for CCR7, excluding terminally differentiated effector memory CD45RA+ cells. Source material: naive CD8+ T cells from PBMCs. This clonotype was obtained from a man aged 18 to 29 in good health. Some clones in this sample may be carry-over from other donors' samples.

The CDR3 nucleotides are TGTGCCAGCAGCCCAGCTAACAATGAGCAGTTCTTC. Translation gives CASSPANNEQFF. The chain links TRBV9 to TRBJ2-1; D not certain. The CDR3 is made up of 12 amino acids. The germline V gene encodes CDR1 SGDLS and CDR2 YYNGEE. Between the trimmed V and J ends, which lost 4 bases and 5 bases, there was a span of 7 bases.